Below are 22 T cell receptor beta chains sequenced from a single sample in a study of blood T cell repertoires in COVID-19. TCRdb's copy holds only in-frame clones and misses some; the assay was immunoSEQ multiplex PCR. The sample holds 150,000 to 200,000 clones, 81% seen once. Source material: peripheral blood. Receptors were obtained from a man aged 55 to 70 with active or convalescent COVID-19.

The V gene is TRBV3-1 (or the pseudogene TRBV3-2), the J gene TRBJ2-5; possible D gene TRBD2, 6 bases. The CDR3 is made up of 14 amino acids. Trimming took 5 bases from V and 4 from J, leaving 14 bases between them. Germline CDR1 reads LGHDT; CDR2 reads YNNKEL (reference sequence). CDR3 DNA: TGTGCCAGCAGCGTACGCCGTAGCGGAGAGACCCAGTACTTC. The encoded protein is CASSVRRSGETQYF.

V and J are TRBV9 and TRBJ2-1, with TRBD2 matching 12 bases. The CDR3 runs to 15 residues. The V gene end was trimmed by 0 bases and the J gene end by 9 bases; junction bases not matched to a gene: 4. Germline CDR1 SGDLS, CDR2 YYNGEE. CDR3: CASSVDLAGGREQFF. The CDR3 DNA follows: TGTGCCAGCAGCGTAGACCTAGCGGGGGGGCGTGAGCAGTTCTTC. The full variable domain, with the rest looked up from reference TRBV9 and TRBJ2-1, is DSGVTQTPKHLITATGQRVTLRCSPRSGDLSVYWYQQSLDQGLQFLIQYYNGEERAKGNILERFSAQQFPDLHSELNLSSLELGDSALYFCASSVDLAGGREQFFGPGTRLTVL.

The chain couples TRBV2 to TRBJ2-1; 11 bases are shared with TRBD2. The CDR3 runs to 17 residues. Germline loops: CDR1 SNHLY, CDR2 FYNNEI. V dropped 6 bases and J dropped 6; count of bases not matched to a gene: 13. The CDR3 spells CASRNTILAGDGNEQFF. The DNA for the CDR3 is TGTGCCAGCAGAAACACTATACTAGCGGGAGATGGCAATGAGCAGTTCTTC.

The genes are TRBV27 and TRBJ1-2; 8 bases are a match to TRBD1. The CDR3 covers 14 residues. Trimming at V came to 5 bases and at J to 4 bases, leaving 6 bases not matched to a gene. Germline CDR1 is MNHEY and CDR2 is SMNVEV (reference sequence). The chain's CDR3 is CASSPPGQVYGYTF. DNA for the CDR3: TGTGCCAGCAGTCCCCCGGGACAGGTCTATGGCTACACCTTC.

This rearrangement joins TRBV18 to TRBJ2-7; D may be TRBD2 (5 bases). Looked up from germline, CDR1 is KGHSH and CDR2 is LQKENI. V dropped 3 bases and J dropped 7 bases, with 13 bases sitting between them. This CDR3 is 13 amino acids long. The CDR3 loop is CASSPNRAGEQYF. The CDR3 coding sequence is TGTGCCAGCTCACCTAATAGGGCGGGTGAGCAGTACTTC.

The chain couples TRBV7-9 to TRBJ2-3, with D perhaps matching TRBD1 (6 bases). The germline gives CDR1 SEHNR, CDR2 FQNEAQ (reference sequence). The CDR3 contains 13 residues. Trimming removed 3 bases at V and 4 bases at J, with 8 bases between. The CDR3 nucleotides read TGTGCCAGCAGCTTCAGGGGATCAGATACGCAGTATTTT. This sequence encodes CASSFRGSDTQYF.

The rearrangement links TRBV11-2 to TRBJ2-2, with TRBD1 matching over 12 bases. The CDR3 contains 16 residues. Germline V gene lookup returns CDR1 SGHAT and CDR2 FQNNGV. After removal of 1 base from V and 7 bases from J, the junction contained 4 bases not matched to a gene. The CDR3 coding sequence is TGTGCCAGCAGCTTAGGGGGACAGGGGGCTGGCGGGGAGCTGTTTTTT. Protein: CASSLGGQGAGGELFF. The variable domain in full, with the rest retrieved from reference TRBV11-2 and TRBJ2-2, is EAGVAQSPRYKIIEKRQSVAFWCNPISGHATLYWYQQILGQGPKLLIQFQNNGVVDDSQLPKDRFSAERLKGVDSTLKIQPAKLEDSAVYLCASSLGGQGAGGELFFGEGSRLTVL.

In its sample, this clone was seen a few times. The CDR3 protein is CASSPLGTGTTGELFF. The CDR3 region has the DNA TGCGCCAGCAGCCCACTCGGGACAGGGACCACCGGGGAGCTGTTTTTT. The chain employs TRBV4-1 and TRBJ2-2; 9 bases are shared with TRBD1. Germline assignment: CDR1 MGHRA and CDR2 YSYEKL. This CDR3 is built from 16 residues. J lost 4 bases, V lost 4 bases, and 7 bases had no gene match.

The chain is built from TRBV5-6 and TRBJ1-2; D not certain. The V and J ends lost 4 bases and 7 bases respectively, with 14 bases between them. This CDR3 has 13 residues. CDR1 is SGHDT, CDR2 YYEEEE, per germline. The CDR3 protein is CASSGTAVGGYTF. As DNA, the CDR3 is TGTGCCAGCAGCGGAACAGCGGTGGGTGGCTACACCTTC.

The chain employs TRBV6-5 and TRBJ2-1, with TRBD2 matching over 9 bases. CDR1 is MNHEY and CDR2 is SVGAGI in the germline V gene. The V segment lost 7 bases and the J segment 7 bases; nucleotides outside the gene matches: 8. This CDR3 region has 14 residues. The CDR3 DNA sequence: TGTGCCAGCACTGGGCGGGAGGGCCGAAATGAGCAGTTCTTC. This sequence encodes CASTGREGRNEQFF.

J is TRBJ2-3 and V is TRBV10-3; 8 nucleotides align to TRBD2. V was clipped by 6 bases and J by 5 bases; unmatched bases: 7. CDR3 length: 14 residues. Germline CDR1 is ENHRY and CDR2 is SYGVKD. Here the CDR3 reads CAISRGLAEDTQYF. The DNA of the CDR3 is TGTGCCATCAGCCGCGGACTAGCTGAAGATACGCAGTATTTT.

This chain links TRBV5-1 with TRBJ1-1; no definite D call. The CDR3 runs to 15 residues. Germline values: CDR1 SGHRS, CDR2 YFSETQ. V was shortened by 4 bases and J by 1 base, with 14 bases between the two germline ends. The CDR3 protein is CASSVGPGGNTEAFF. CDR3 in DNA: TGCGCCAGCAGCGTAGGACCTGGAGGGAACACTGAAGCTTTCTTT. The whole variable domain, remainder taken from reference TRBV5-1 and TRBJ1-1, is KAGVTQTPRYLIKTRGQQVTLSCSPISGHRSVSWYQQTPGQGLQFLFEYFSETQRNKGNFPGRFSGRQFSNSRSEMNVSTLELGDSALYLCASSVGPGGNTEAFFGQGTRLTVV.

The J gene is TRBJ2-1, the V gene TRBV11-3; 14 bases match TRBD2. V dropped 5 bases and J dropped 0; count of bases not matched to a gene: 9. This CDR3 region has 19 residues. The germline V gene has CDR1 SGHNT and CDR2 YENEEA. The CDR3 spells CASSEKGTSGSISYNEQFF. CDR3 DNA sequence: TGTGCCAGCAGCGAAAAGGGGACTAGCGGGAGTATCTCCTACAATGAGCAGTTCTTC.

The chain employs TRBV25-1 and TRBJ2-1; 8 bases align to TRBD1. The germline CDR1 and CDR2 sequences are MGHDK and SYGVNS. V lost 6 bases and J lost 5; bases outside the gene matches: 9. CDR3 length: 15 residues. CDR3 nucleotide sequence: TGTGCCAGCAGCAGGACGGACAGGGAGAACAATGAGCAGTTCTTC. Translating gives CASSRTDRENNEQFF.

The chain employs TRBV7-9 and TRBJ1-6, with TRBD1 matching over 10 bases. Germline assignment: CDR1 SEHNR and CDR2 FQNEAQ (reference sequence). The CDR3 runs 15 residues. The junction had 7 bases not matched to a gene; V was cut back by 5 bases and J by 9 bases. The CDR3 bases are TGTGCCAGCAGCGGACAGGGGGTGGGGACTTCACCCCTCCACTTT. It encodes CASSGQGVGTSPLHF.

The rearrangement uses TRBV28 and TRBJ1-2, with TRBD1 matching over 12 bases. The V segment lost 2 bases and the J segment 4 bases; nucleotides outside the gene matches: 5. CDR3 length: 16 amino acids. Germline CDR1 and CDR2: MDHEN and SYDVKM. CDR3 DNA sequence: TGTGCCAGCAGTTTAGGGGGGACAGGGGGCAGCTATGGCTACACCTTC. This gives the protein CASSLGGTGGSYGYTF.

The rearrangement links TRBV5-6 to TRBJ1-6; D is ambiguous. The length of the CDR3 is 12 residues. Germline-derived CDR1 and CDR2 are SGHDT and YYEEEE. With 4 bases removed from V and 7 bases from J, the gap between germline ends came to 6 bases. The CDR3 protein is CASSLINSPLHF. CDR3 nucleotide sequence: TGTGCCAGCAGCCTAATCAATTCACCCCTCCACTTT.

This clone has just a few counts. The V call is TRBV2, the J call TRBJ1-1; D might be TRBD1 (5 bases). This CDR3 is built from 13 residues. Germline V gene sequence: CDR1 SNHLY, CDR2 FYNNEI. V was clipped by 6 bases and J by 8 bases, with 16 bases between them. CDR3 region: CASRLDSVREAFF. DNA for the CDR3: TGTGCCAGCAGGCTAGACAGTGTCCGCGAAGCTTTCTTT. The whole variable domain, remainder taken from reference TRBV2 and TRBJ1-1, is EPEVTQTPSHQVTQMGQEVILRCVPISNHLYFYWYRQILGQKVEFLVSFYNNEISEKSEIFDDQFSVERPDGSNFTLKIRSTKLEDSAMYFCASRLDSVREAFFGQGTRLTVV.

The CDR3 bases are TGTGCCAGCAGAACACAGGGAAGAGCTAACTATGGCTACACCTTC. Amino acid sequence: CASRTQGRANYGYTF. The chain recombines TRBV6-5 with TRBJ1-2, with D possibly matching TRBD1 (6 bases). The V end was cut by 6 bases, the J end by 0 bases, with 14 bases between. Germline V gene sequence: CDR1 MNHEY, CDR2 SVGAGI. This CDR3 contains 15 residues.

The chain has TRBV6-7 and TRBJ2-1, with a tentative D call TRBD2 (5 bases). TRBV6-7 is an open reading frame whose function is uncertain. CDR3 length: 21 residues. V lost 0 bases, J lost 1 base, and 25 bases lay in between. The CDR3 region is CASSYSNPIPLEGRSYNEQFF. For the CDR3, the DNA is TGTGCCAGCAGTTACTCGAATCCTATCCCCCTTGAGGGAAGGTCCTACAATGAGCAGTTCTTC.

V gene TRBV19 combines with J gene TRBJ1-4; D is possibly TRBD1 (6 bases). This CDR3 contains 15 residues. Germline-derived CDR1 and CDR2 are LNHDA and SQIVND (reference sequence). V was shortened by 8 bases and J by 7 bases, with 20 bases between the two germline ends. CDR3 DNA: TGTGCCAGTGGAGGCCGGGGGGCCACCCTTGAAAAACTGTTTTTT. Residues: CASGGRGATLEKLFF.

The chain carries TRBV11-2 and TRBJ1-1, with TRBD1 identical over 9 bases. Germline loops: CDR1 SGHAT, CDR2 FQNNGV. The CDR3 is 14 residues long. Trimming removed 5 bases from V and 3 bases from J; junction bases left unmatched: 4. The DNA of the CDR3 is TGTGCCAGCAGCACGGACAGGGGTGACACTGAAGCTTTCTTT. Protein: CASSTDRGDTEAFF.